This paragraph reports one TCR beta chain. This specimen belongs to a study of technical replicates of blood from a few donors. CDR3 length: 13 amino acids. In germline, CDR1 is MNHEY, CDR2 SVGAGI. With 8 bases removed from V and 1 base from J, the gap between germline ends came to 11 bases. Measured with immunoSEQ multiplex PCR; TCRdb has only the in-frame clones, and not every one. The repertoire includes over 70,000 clones, roughly 89% of them detected once, and about 0.37% sits in the top ten. The receptor comes from a human donor in good health. The V gene is TRBV6-5, the J gene TRBJ1-1; TRBD1 is a possible D gene (5 bases). The specimen sequenced was T cells isolated from PBMCs. The CDR3 reads CASGGGGNTEAFF. CDR3 nucleotides: TGTGCCAGCGGGGGGGGTGGGAACACTGAAGCTTTCTTT.